What follows describes a single T cell receptor (beta chain). Antigen specificity is unknown. Deletions cut 1 base from V and 10 bases from J, with 13 bases between. The CDR3 spans 14 residues. Looked up from germline, CDR1 is SGHAT and CDR2 is FQDESV (reference sequence). Clones were sequenced by immunoSEQ multiplex PCR, and TCRdb holds only the in-frame ones, with some missing. Of fewer than 95,000 clones in the sample, roughly 90% were seen once. The source of the sample is a study of T cell responses to AZD1222 COVID-19 vaccine. Findings and caveats of the study: Seropositivity was recorded at baseline in only a handful of AZD1222 recipients. A mostly white British donor set with more females was recruited, and clonal diversity was possibly underestimated.

The material sequenced was peripheral blood, taken 28 days after the second AZD1222 dose. V and J are TRBV11-1 and TRBJ2-2; a weak D match, TRBD2 (6 bases). This TCR was recovered from an adult who received the AZD1222 COVID-19 vaccine. Here the CDR3 reads CASSLGPRREELFF. CDR3 sequence (DNA): TGTGCCAGCAGCTTAGGTCCGCGGAGGGAGGAGCTGTTTTTT. Using reference TRBV11-1 and TRBJ2-2 for the parts outside the CDR3, the full variable domain is EAEVAQSPRYKITEKSQAVAFWCDPISGHATLYWYRQILGQGPELLVQFQDESVVDDSQLPKDRFSAERLKGVDSTLKIQPAELGDSAMYLCASSLGPRREELFFGEGSRLTVL.